This entry lists 11 T cell receptor beta chains sequenced from one sample in a study of T cell responses to AZD1222 COVID-19 vaccine. The method was immunoSEQ multiplex PCR; TCRdb's version includes in-frame clones alone and lacks a portion of them. The sample yields 120,000 or so clones, about 90% seen once. The sequences come from peripheral blood, collected on day 0 of AZD1222 vaccination. The source is an adult in good health.

As DNA, the CDR3 is TGTGCCACCAGCATTACAGGGTTCCAAGAGACCCAGTACTTC. Translating gives CATSITGFQETQYF. This chain connects TRBV15 to TRBJ2-5; tentatively, D is TRBD1 (6 bases). V was trimmed by 4 bases and J by 1 base, leaving 10 bases between them. CDR1 is LNHNV and CDR2 is YYDKDF in the germline V gene (reference sequence). CDR3 size: 14 residues. Complete variable domain (other parts from reference TRBV15 and TRBJ2-5): DAMVIQNPRYQVTQFGKPVTLSCSQTLNHNVMYWYQQKSSQAPKLLFHYYDKDFNNEADTPDNFQSRRPNTSFCFLDIRSPGLGDTAMYLCATSITGFQETQYFGPGTRLLVL.

The chain links TRBV9 to TRBJ1-2; no clear D. CDR1 and CDR2 from the germline V gene are SGDLS and YYNGEE. V was pared by 0 bases and J by 6 bases, with 18 bases between. The CDR3 runs 16 residues. CDR3 protein: CASSVAPHDAGNGYTF. CDR3 nucleotides: TGTGCCAGCAGCGTAGCCCCTCATGACGCCGGGAATGGCTACACCTTC.

This chain links TRBV18 with TRBJ2-1; 7 bases are shared with TRBD2. This CDR3 comprises 16 residues. V gave up 2 bases and J gave up 1 base; unmatched junction bases: 5. Germline CDR1 reads KGHSH; CDR2 reads LQKENI. CDR3 nucleotide sequence: TGTGCCAGCTCACCAATGCAGGGAGGGTCCTACAATGAGCAGTTCTTC. Its protein product is CASSPMQGGSYNEQFF.

The chain uses TRBV29-1 and TRBJ1-2; D is possibly TRBD1 (5 bases). V lost 0 bases, J lost 5 bases, and 7 bases lay in between. CDR3 length equals 12 residues. Germline V lookup: CDR1 SQVTM, CDR2 ANQGSEA. The CDR3 sequence is CSVEEAGYGYTF. The CDR3 coding sequence is TGCAGCGTTGAAGAGGCAGGGTATGGCTACACCTTC.

The V call is TRBV7-3, the J call TRBJ2-1; D uncertain. CDR3 length equals 15 residues. V lost 5 bases to trimming and J lost 0 bases, with 11 bases between them. CDR1 SGHTA and CDR2 FQGTGA come from the germline V gene. CDR3 sequence reads: CASSPAASSYNEQFF. The CDR3 nucleotides are TGTGCCAGCAGCCCCGCAGCGAGCTCCTACAATGAGCAGTTCTTC.

DNA of the CDR3: TGTGCCAGCAGCCGGGGACAGGGGGCTAGTCAGCCCCAGCATTTT. Translated: CASSRGQGASQPQHF. This chain joins TRBV6-5 and TRBJ1-5; 12 nucleotides align to TRBD1. J gave up 6 bases and V 6 bases, and 6 bases lay outside the gene matches. From germline, CDR1 is MNHEY and CDR2 SVGAGI. The CDR3 has 15 amino acids.

This chain joins TRBV4-2 and TRBJ2-1; TRBD1 is a possible D gene (5 bases). Trimming left V 3 bases short and J 6 bases short, with 18 bases between. From germline, CDR1 is LGHNA and CDR2 YNFKEQ. CDR3 length: 16 residues. The CDR3 reads CASSQGPREVANEQFF. CDR3 DNA sequence: TGTGCCAGCAGCCAGGGGCCCAGGGAAGTCGCCAATGAGCAGTTCTTC.

The chain combines TRBV5-6 with TRBJ1-2; D is perhaps TRBD1 (6 bases). V lost 3 bases and J lost 7, with 19 bases in between. Germline V gene lookup returns CDR1 SGHDT and CDR2 YYEEEE. The CDR3 is made up of 15 amino acids. CDR3 amino acids: CASSSSGVWDRGYTF. The CDR3 coding sequence is TGTGCCAGCAGCTCCTCAGGGGTATGGGATCGTGGCTACACCTTC.

This sequence joins TRBV5-1 and TRBJ1-2; no reliable D call. The germline CDR1 and CDR2 sequences are SGHRS and YFSETQ. V lost 5 bases and J lost 7, with 12 bases in between. The CDR3 contains 12 residues. CDR3 sequence (DNA): TGCGCCAGCAGATCTGGGCTTGGTGGCTACACCTTC. Its translation: CASRSGLGGYTF.

V gene TRBV6-4 combines with J gene TRBJ2-5, with D possibly matching TRBD2 (7 bases). V lost 4 bases and J 7 bases, leaving 13 bases between the germline ends. This CDR3 comprises 13 residues. Germline V lookup: CDR1 MRHNA, CDR2 SNTAGT. CDR3 sequence (DNA): TGTGCCAGCAGTGCGCAGGGAGGGGGGACCCAGTACTTC. Translating it yields CASSAQGGGTQYF.

The chain joins TRBV9 to TRBJ1-2; D uncertain. The CDR3 has 19 residues. V shed 4 bases and J shed 3 bases, with 28 bases lying between them. Germline V lookup: CDR1 SGDLS, CDR2 YYNGEE. CDR3 amino acids: CASSSPRVSLRPSDYGYTF. DNA of the CDR3: TGTGCCAGCAGCTCCCCACGCGTGAGCCTGCGACCCTCGGACTATGGCTACACCTTC.